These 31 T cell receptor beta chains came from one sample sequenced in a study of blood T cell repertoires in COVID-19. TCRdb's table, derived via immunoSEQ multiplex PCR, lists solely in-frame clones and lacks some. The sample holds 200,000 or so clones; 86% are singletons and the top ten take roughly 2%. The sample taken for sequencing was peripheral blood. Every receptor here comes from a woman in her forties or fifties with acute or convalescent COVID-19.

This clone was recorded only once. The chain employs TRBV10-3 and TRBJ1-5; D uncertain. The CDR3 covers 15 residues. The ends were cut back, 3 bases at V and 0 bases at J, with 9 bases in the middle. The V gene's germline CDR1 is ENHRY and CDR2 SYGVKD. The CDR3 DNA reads TGTGCCATCAGTGAACAGCTAAATAGCAATCAGCCCCAGCATTTT. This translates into CAISEQLNSNQPQHF.

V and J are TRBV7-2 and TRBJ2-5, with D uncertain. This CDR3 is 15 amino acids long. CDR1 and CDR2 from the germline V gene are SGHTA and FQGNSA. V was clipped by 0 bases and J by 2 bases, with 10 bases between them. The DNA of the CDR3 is TGTGCCAGCAGCTTAGCGCTGACAACACAAGAGACCCAGTACTTC. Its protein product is CASSLALTTQETQYF.

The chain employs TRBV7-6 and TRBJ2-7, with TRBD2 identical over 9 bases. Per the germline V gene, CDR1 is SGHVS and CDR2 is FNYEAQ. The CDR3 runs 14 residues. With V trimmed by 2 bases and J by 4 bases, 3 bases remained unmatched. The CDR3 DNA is TGTGCCAGCAGCTTACTAGCGGGACCTTACGAGCAGTACTTC. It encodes CASSLLAGPYEQYF. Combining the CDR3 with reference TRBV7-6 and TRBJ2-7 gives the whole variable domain GAGVSQSPRYKVTKRGQDVALRCDPISGHVSLYWYRQALGQGPEFLTYFNYEAQQDKSGLPNDRFSAERPEGSISTLTIQRTEQRDSAMYRCASSLLAGPYEQYFGPGTRLTVT.

CDR3 loop: CASRKQGANYGYTF. DNA of the CDR3: TGTGCCAGCAGGAAACAGGGAGCTAACTATGGCTACACCTTC. The chain uses TRBV6-5 and TRBJ1-2; a possible D gene is TRBD1 (6 bases). Germline V gene data show CDR1 as MNHEY and CDR2 as SVGAGI. CDR3 length equals 14 residues. V lost 6 bases to trimming and J lost 0 bases, with 11 bases between them.

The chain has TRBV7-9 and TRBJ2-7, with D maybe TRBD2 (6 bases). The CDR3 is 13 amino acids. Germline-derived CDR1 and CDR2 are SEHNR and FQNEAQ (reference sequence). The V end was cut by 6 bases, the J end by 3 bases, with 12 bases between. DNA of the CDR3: TGTGCCAGCAGTACGGGACTCAGCTACGAGCAGTACTTC. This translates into CASSTGLSYEQYF.

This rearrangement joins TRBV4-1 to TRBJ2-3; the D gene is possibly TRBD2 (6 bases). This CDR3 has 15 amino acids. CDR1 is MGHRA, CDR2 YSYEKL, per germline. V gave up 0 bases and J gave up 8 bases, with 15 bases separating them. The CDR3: CASSQDTGDPGTQYF. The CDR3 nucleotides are TGCGCCAGCAGCCAAGATACGGGGGATCCTGGTACGCAGTATTTT.

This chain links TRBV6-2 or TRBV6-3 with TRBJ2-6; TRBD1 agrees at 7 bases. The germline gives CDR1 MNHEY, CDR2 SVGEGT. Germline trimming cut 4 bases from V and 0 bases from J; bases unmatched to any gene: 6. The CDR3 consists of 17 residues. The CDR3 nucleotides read TGTGCCAGCAGTTCAGGGGGTCGACGCTCTGGGGCCAACGTCCTGACTTTC. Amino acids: CASSSGGRRSGANVLTF.

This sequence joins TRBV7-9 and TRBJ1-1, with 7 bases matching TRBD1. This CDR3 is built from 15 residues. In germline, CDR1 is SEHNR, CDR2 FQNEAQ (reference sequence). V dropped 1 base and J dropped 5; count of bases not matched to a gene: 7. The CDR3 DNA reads TGTGCCAGCAGCTTAGGGCAGGGGGTTAGGACTGAAGCTTTCTTT. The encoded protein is CASSLGQGVRTEAFF.

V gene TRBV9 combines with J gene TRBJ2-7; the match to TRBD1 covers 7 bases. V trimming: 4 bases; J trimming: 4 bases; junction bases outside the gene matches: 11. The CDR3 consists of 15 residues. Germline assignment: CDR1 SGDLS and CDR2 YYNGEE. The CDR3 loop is CASSPSGQASYEQYF. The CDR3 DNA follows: TGTGCCAGCAGCCCCTCAGGACAGGCAAGTTACGAGCAGTACTTC.

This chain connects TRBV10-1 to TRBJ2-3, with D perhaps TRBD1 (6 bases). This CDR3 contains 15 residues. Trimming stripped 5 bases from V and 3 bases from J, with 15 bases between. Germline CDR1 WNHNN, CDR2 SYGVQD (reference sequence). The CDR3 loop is CASSPRGVGTDTQYF. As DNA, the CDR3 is TGCGCCAGCAGTCCCAGGGGAGTCGGGACAGATACGCAGTATTTT.

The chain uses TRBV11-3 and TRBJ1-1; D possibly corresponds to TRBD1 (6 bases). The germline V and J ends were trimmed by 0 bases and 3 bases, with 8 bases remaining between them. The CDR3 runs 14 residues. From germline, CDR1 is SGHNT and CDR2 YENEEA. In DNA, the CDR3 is TGTGCCAGCAGCTTAGACAGGGGATACACTGAAGCTTTCTTT. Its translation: CASSLDRGYTEAFF.

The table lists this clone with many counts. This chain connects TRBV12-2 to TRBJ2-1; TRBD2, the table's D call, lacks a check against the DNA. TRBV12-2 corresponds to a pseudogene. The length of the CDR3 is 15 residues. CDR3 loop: CASRQLGGRYNEQFF. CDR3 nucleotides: TGTGCAAGTCGCCAGCTCGGGGGGCGCTACAATGAGCAGTTCTTC.

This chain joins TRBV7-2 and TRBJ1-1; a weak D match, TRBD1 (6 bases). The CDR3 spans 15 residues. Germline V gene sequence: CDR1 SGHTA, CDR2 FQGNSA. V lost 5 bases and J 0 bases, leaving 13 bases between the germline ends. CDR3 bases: TGTGCCAGCAGCCCTGAGGGGACAATGAACACTGAAGCTTTCTTT. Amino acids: CASSPEGTMNTEAFF.

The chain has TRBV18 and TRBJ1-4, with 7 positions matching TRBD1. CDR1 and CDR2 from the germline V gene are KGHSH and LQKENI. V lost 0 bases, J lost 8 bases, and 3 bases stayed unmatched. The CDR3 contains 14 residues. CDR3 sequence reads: CASSPPGQWEKLFF. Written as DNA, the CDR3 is TGTGCCAGCTCACCACCGGGACAGTGGGAAAAACTGTTTTTT.

CDR3 bases: TGTGCCTGGAGTTCGAGTGTAACTTTAAATGAGCAGTTCTTC. This sequence encodes CAWSSSVTLNEQFF. The rearrangement uses TRBV30 and TRBJ2-1; the D is unclear. V gave up 2 bases and J gave up 7 bases, with 15 bases separating them. The CDR3 spans 14 residues. The germline V gene has CDR1 GTSNPN and CDR2 SVGIG (reference sequence).

CDR3: CAWSVQSNQPQHF. CDR3 nucleotide sequence: TGTGCCTGGAGTGTACAGTCTAATCAGCCCCAGCATTTT. The chain recombines TRBV30 with TRBJ1-5; D is unclear. The CDR3 length is 13 residues. Trimming left V 0 bases short and J 4 bases short, with 7 bases between. Germline V gives CDR1 GTSNPN, CDR2 SVGIG (reference sequence).

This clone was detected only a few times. For the CDR3, the DNA is TGCGCCAGCAGCCCAGGCGATCGCGGGGAGGCAGATACGCAGTATTTT. It yields the protein CASSPGDRGEADTQYF. The chain uses TRBV5-1 and TRBJ2-3, with a possible D match to TRBD2 (6 bases). Trimming shortened V by 4 bases and J by 4 bases, and 19 bases separated the two germline ends. This CDR3 spans 16 amino acids. Germline V gene sequence: CDR1 SGHRS, CDR2 YFSETQ.

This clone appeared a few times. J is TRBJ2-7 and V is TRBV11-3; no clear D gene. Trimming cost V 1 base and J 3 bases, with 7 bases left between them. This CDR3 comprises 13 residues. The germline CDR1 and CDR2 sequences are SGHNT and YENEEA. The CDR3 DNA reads TGTGCCAGCAGCTTAGGAACAGTCTACGAGCAGTACTTC. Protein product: CASSLGTVYEQYF.

The DNA of the CDR3 is TGTGCCAGCTCACCACCCGGGATATACGAGCAGTACTTC. This encodes CASSPPGIYEQYF. The gene calls are TRBV18 and TRBJ2-7; TRBD2 is a possible D gene (5 bases). Trimming pared 0 bases from V and 4 bases from J, leaving 7 bases between. Germline V CDR1 and CDR2: KGHSH, LQKENI. The length of the CDR3 is 13 residues.

CDR3 sequence (DNA): TGTGCCAGCAGCCCCGGACAGTCGGCTGAAAAACTGTTTTTT. Encoded protein: CASSPGQSAEKLFF. The genes are TRBV5-4 and TRBJ1-4; TRBD1 might be the D (6 bases). The CDR3 sequence is 14 residues long. Trimming removed 4 bases from V and 7 bases from J, with 14 bases in between. In germline, CDR1 is SGHNT, CDR2 YYREEE (reference sequence).

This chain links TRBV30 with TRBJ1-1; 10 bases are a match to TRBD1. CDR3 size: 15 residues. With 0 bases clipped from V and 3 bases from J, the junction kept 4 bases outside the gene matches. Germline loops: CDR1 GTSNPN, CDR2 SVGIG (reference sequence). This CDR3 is CAWSVTGGADTEAFF. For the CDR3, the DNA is TGTGCCTGGAGTGTGACAGGGGGCGCGGACACTGAAGCTTTCTTT.

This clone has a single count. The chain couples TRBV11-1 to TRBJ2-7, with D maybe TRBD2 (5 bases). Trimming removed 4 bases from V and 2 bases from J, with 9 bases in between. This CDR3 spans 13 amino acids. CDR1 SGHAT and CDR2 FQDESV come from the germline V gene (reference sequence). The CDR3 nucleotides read TGTGCCAGCAGCTCGGGGAACACCTACGAGCAGTACTTC. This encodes CASSSGNTYEQYF.

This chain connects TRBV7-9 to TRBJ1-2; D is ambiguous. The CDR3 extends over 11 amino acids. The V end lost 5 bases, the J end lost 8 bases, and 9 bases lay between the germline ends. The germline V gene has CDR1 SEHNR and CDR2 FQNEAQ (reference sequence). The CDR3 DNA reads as TGTGCCAGCAGCGGTCTTCAGGGCTACACCTTC. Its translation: CASSGLQGYTF. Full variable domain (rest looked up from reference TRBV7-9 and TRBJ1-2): DTGVSQNPRHKITKRGQNVTFRCDPISEHNRLYWYRQTLGQGPEFLTYFQNEAQLEKSRLLSDRFSAERPKGSFSTLEIQRTEQGDSAMYLCASSGLQGYTFGSGTRLTVV.

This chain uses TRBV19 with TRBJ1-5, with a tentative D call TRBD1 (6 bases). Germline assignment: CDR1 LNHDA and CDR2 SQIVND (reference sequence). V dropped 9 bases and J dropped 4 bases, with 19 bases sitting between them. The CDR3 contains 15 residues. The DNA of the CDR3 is TGTGCCAGCACACAGGTCACGAGGGGGAATCAGCCCCAGCATTTT. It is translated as CASTQVTRGNQPQHF. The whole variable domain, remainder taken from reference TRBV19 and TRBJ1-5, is DGGITQSPKYLFRKEGQNVTLSCEQNLNHDAMYWYRQDPGQGLRLIYYSQIVNDFQKGDIAEGYSVSREKKESFPLTVTSAQKNPTAFYLCASTQVTRGNQPQHFGDGTRLSIL.

The CDR3 loop reads CASSKDWGQCIVGGSNQPQHF. In DNA form, the CDR3 reads TGTGCCAGCAGCAAAGATTGGGGACAGTGCATTGTCGGGGGTAGCAATCAGCCCCAGCATTTT. The chain is built from TRBV21-1 and TRBJ1-5; TRBD1 reflects the table's D call only, with no check against the DNA. TRBV21-1 is tagged as a pseudogene. CDR3 length equals 21 residues.

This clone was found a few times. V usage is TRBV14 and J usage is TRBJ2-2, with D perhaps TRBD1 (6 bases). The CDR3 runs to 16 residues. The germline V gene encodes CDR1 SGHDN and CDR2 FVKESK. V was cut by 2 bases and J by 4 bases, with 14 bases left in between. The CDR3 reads CASSQRGGRGTGELFF. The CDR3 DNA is TGTGCCAGCAGCCAACGTGGGGGCCGGGGCACCGGGGAGCTGTTTTTT.

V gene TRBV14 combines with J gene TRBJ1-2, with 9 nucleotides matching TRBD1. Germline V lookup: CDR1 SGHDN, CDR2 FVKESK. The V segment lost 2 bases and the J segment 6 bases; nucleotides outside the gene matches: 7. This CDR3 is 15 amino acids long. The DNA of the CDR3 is TGTGCCAGCAGCCAACTTGACAGGGGGAGTGATGGCTACACCTTC. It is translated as CASSQLDRGSDGYTF. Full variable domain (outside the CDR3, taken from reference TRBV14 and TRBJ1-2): EAGVTQFPSHSVIEKGQTVTLRCDPISGHDNLYWYRRVMGKEIKFLLHFVKESKQDESGMPNNRFLAERTGGTYSTLKVQPAELEDSGVYFCASSQLDRGSDGYTFGSGTRLTVV.

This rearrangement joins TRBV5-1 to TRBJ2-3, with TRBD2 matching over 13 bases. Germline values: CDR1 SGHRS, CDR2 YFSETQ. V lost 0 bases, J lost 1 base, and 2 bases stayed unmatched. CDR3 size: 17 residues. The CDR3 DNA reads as TGCGCCAGCAGCTTGGACGGGACTAGCGGGGGCACAGATACGCAGTATTTT. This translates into CASSLDGTSGGTDTQYF.

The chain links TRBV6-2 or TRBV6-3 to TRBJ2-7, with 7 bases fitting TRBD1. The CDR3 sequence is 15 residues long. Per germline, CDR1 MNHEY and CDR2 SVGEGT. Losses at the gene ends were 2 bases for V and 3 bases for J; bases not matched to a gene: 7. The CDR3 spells CASSYAGQVGYEQYF. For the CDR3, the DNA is TGTGCCAGCAGTTACGCTGGACAGGTGGGCTACGAGCAGTACTTC.

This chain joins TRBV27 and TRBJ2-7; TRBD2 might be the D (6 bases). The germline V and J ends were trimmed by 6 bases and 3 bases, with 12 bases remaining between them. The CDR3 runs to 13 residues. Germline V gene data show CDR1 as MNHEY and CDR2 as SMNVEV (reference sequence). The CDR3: CASSIFGGYEQYF. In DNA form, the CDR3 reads TGTGCCAGCAGCATCTTCGGGGGCTACGAGCAGTACTTC.

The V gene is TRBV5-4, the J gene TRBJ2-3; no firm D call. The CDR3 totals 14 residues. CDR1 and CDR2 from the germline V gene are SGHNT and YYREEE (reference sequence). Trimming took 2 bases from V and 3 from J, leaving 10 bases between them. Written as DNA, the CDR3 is TGTGCCAGCAGCTTTGAGCACCTGACAGATACGCAGTATTTT. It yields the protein CASSFEHLTDTQYF.